The TCR beta chain described here comes from a study of vaccination effects on CD4 cells after COVID-19. Only in-frame clones appear in the TCRdb table, and some are missing; sequencing was by immunoSEQ multiplex PCR. The data contain roughly 52,000 clones, under 75% of them singletons. This CDR3 contains 16 residues. Germline values: CDR1 MNHEY, CDR2 SVGEGT. After removal of 4 bases from V and 9 bases from J, the junction contained 8 bases not matched to a gene. Within the ViraFEST assay, antigen-specific CD4+ T cells underwent expansion with viral peptide pools prior to sequencing. The culture ran for about 11 days, and then CD4+ T cells were isolated. Nobody among the vaccine recipients had prior SARS-CoV-2 infection (nucleocapsid antibodies were negative). As for this clone: The antigen remains unidentified.

The receptor was derived from a human donor who received a COVID-19 vaccine. Here the sequenced sample was CD4+ T cells from PBMCs cultured with SARS-CoV-2 spike peptides, taken before COVID-19 vaccination. The chain is built from TRBV6-2 or TRBV6-3 and TRBJ2-4; TRBD2 agrees at 14 bases. The CDR3 sequence: CASSLTSGGAGSIQYF. CDR3 bases: TGTGCCAGCAGTTTGACTAGCGGGGGGGCAGGAAGCATTCAGTACTTC.